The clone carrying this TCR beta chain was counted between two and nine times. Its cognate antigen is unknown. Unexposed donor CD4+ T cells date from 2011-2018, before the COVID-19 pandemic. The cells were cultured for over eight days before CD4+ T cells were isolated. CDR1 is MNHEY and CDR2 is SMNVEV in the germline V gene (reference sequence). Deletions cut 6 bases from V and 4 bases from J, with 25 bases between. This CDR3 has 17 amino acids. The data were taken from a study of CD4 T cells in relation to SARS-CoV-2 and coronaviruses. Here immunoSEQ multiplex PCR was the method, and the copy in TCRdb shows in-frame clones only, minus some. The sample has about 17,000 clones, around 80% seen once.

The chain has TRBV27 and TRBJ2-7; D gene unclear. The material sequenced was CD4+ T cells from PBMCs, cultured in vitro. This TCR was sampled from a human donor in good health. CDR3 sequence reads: CASSSTHLGSIGYEQYF. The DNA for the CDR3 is TGTGCCAGCAGCTCCACGCACCTAGGCTCGATTGGGTACGAGCAGTACTTC.